This is a list of T cell receptor beta chains from one sample in a study of blood T cell repertoires in COVID-19. TCRdb's table, derived via immunoSEQ multiplex PCR, lists solely in-frame clones and lacks some. The data show roughly 180,000 clones, 79% seen once. The material sequenced was peripheral blood. All receptors derive from an older woman with COVID-19, enrolled during active disease. Each CDR3 is given with its conserved first and last residue. Fields, in order: J gene, D gene, clone size, V gene, CDR3 protein, CDR3 DNA. The D gene is left open where the match is weak. Clone size appears in some rows only: once, few, many, or a class for an expanded clone.

J gene: TRBJ2-1; D gene: -; clone size: -; V gene: TRBV7-3; CDR3 protein: CASSLGRDNEQFF; CDR3 DNA: TGTGCCAGCAGCTTAGGGCGGGACAATGAGCAGTTCTTC
J gene: TRBJ2-2; D gene: -; clone size: -; V gene: TRBV7-6; CDR3 protein: CASSQGYTGELFF; CDR3 DNA: TGTGCCAGCAGCCAGGGATACACCGGGGAGCTGTTTTTT
J gene: TRBJ1-6; D gene: -; clone size: -; V gene: TRBV7-9; CDR3 protein: CASRSGQPNSPLHF; CDR3 DNA: TGTGCCAGCCGGTCCGGACAGCCGAATTCACCCCTCCACTTT
J gene: TRBJ2-5; D gene: TRBD2; clone size: -; V gene: TRBV11-3; CDR3 protein: CASSLGHRTSGRETQYF; CDR3 DNA: TGTGCCAGCAGCTTGGGGCACCGGACTAGCGGGAGGGAGACCCAGTACTTC
J gene: TRBJ1-6; D gene: TRBD1; clone size: once; V gene: TRBV18; CDR3 protein: CASSPPLGQGISPLHF; CDR3 DNA: TGTGCCAGCTCACCACCATTGGGACAGGGGATTTCTCCCCTCCACTTT
J gene: TRBJ1-5; D gene: -; clone size: -; V gene: TRBV28; CDR3 protein: CASSLGSGKQPQHF; CDR3 DNA: TGTGCCAGCAGTTTAGGCTCCGGGAAACAGCCCCAGCATTTT
J gene: TRBJ2-1; D gene: -; clone size: -; V gene: TRBV4-2; CDR3 protein: CASSPSGSGRQFF; CDR3 DNA: TGTGCCAGCAGCCCTTCCGGGAGCGGCCGGCAGTTCTTC
J gene: TRBJ2-7; D gene: TRBD1; clone size: many; V gene: TRBV19; CDR3 protein: CASRADRGDEQYF; CDR3 DNA: TGTGCCAGTAGAGCAGACAGGGGGGACGAGCAGTACTTC
J gene: TRBJ2-5; D gene: TRBD2; clone size: -; V gene: TRBV2; CDR3 protein: CASRARAGGLLGETQYF; CDR3 DNA: TGTGCCAGCAGGGCCCGAGCGGGGGGCCTCCTCGGAGAGACCCAGTACTTC
J gene: TRBJ2-5; D gene: TRBD2; clone size: -; V gene: TRBV27; CDR3 protein: CASSLSPSGREKTQYF; CDR3 DNA: TGTGCCAGCAGTTTATCGCCTAGCGGGAGAGAAAAGACCCAGTACTTC
J gene: TRBJ1-5; D gene: -; clone size: -; V gene: TRBV2; CDR3 protein: CASSGHRDESNQPQHF; CDR3 DNA: TGTGCCAGCAGTGGTCACAGGGACGAGAGCAATCAGCCCCAGCATTTT
J gene: TRBJ1-4; D gene: -; clone size: -; V gene: TRBV2; CDR3 protein: CASSLGREGTNEKLFF; CDR3 DNA: TGTGCCAGCAGTCTTGGCAGGGAGGGGACTAATGAAAAACTGTTTTTT
J gene: TRBJ1-2; D gene: -; clone size: -; V gene: TRBV24-1; CDR3 protein: CATSDLEGVTF; CDR3 DNA: TGTGCCACCAGTGATTTGGAGGGAGTCACCTTC
J gene: TRBJ2-5; D gene: TRBD1; clone size: -; V gene: TRBV7-8; CDR3 protein: CASSRDRGLTQYF; CDR3 DNA: TGTGCCAGCAGCCGAGACAGGGGATTGACCCAGTACTTC
J gene: TRBJ2-5; D gene: TRBD1; clone size: -; V gene: TRBV10-3; CDR3 protein: CAIKPGQEFQETQYF; CDR3 DNA: TGTGCCATCAAGCCGGGACAGGAGTTCCAAGAGACCCAGTACTTC
J gene: TRBJ1-5; D gene: -; clone size: -; V gene: TRBV27; CDR3 protein: CASSLSRGFGQPQHF; CDR3 DNA: TGTGCCAGCAGTTTATCAAGAGGGTTTGGACAGCCCCAGCATTTT
J gene: TRBJ2-4; D gene: TRBD2; clone size: -; V gene: TRBV28; CDR3 protein: CASSPQLAGASFQYF; CDR3 DNA: TGTGCCAGCAGTCCCCAGCTAGCGGGAGCTTCATTTCAGTACTTC
J gene: TRBJ2-1; D gene: TRBD2; clone size: once; V gene: TRBV9; CDR3 protein: CASSVAPLTSGLSYNEQFF; CDR3 DNA: TGTGCCAGCAGCGTAGCCCCTCTAACTAGCGGCCTTTCCTACAATGAGCAGTTCTTC
J gene: TRBJ1-1; D gene: -; clone size: -; V gene: TRBV11-1; CDR3 protein: CASSFSRNTEAFF; CDR3 DNA: TGTGCCAGCAGCTTTAGCCGGAACACTGAAGCTTTCTTT
J gene: TRBJ2-1; D gene: TRBD2; clone size: -; V gene: TRBV2; CDR3 protein: CASSLTSGNYNEQFF; CDR3 DNA: TGTGCCAGCAGCCTGACTAGCGGGAACTACAATGAGCAGTTCTTC
J gene: TRBJ1-6; D gene: -; clone size: -; V gene: TRBV30; CDR3 protein: CAWRVPGDYNSPLHF; CDR3 DNA: TGTGCCTGGAGGGTTCCAGGTGACTATAATTCACCCCTCCACTTT
J gene: TRBJ2-1; D gene: -; clone size: -; V gene: TRBV7-6; CDR3 protein: CASSIRSLASNEQFF; CDR3 DNA: TGTGCCAGCAGCATCCGTAGCCTCGCTAGCAATGAGCAGTTCTTC
J gene: TRBJ1-2; D gene: TRBD1; clone size: -; V gene: TRBV2; CDR3 protein: CASRVDRGNFYGYTF; CDR3 DNA: TGTGCCAGCAGAGTGGACAGGGGAAATTTCTATGGCTACACCTTC
J gene: TRBJ2-7; D gene: TRBD2; clone size: -; V gene: TRBV12-3/TRBV12-4; CDR3 protein: CASSLEREPHF; CDR3 DNA: TGTGCCAGCAGTTTGGAGCGGGAGCCTCACTTC
J gene: TRBJ2-4; D gene: TRBD1; clone size: few; V gene: TRBV2; CDR3 protein: CASSYRGPKNIQYF; CDR3 DNA: TGTGCCAGCAGCTACAGGGGGCCCAAAAACATTCAGTACTTC
J gene: TRBJ2-3; D gene: -; clone size: -; V gene: TRBV7-3; CDR3 protein: CASSLGGVRADTQYF; CDR3 DNA: TGTGCCAGCAGCTTAGGCGGGGTGAGGGCAGATACGCAGTATTTT
J gene: TRBJ1-3; D gene: TRBD1; clone size: -; V gene: TRBV19; CDR3 protein: CASSSTGTGVDTIYF; CDR3 DNA: TGTGCCAGTAGTTCGACCGGGACAGGGGTGGACACCATATATTTT
J gene: TRBJ1-6; D gene: -; clone size: -; V gene: TRBV6-6; CDR3 protein: CASSSQVYNSPLHF; CDR3 DNA: TGTGCCAGCAGTTCACAGGTTTATAATTCACCCCTCCACTTT
J gene: TRBJ1-3; D gene: TRBD1; clone size: -; V gene: TRBV6-1; CDR3 protein: CASSEGLNRGGRNTIYF; CDR3 DNA: TGTGCCAGCAGTGAAGGCCTGAACAGGGGTGGGAGAAACACCATATATTTT
J gene: TRBJ1-1; D gene: -; clone size: -; V gene: TRBV28; CDR3 protein: CASTKGGQNTEAFF; CDR3 DNA: TGTGCCAGCACCAAAGGGGGTCAGAACACTGAAGCTTTCTTT
J gene: TRBJ2-1; D gene: TRBD1; clone size: -; V gene: TRBV2; CDR3 protein: CASSRTGGAYNEQFF; CDR3 DNA: TGTGCCAGCAGTCGGACAGGGGGGGCCTACAATGAGCAGTTCTTC
J gene: TRBJ1-5; D gene: -; clone size: few; V gene: TRBV19; CDR3 protein: CASSKGGAEGQPQHF; CDR3 DNA: TGTGCCAGTAGTAAGGGCGGGGCAGAGGGACAGCCCCAGCATTTT
J gene: TRBJ1-6; D gene: -; clone size: few; V gene: TRBV9; CDR3 protein: CASSVNRENSPLHF; CDR3 DNA: TGTGCCAGCAGCGTAAACAGGGAAAATTCACCCCTCCACTTT
J gene: TRBJ2-3; D gene: -; clone size: -; V gene: TRBV5-4; CDR3 protein: CASSSLGTSTDTQYF; CDR3 DNA: TGTGCCAGCAGCTCACTTGGGACTTCCACAGATACGCAGTATTTT
J gene: TRBJ1-6; D gene: -; clone size: -; V gene: TRBV28; CDR3 protein: CASTPGSYNSPLHF; CDR3 DNA: TGTGCCAGCACCCCCGGGTCCTATAATTCACCCCTCCACTTT
J gene: TRBJ1-2; D gene: TRBD1; clone size: -; V gene: TRBV3-1/TRBV3-2; CDR3 protein: CASSPRQGLWGYTF; CDR3 DNA: TGTGCCAGCAGCCCGCGACAGGGGTTGTGGGGCTACACCTTC
J gene: TRBJ2-3; D gene: -; clone size: -; V gene: TRBV11-2; CDR3 protein: CASSLGIGQGSTDTQYF; CDR3 DNA: TGTGCCAGCAGCTTAGGTATCGGGCAGGGGAGCACAGATACGCAGTATTTT
J gene: TRBJ1-4; D gene: -; clone size: -; V gene: TRBV18; CDR3 protein: CASSSDIQGTNEKLFF; CDR3 DNA: TGTGCCAGCTCATCCGACATACAGGGAACTAATGAAAAACTGTTTTTT
J gene: TRBJ2-2; D gene: -; clone size: -; V gene: TRBV7-3; CDR3 protein: CASSPGRGNTGELFF; CDR3 DNA: TGTGCCAGCAGCCCGGGGCGGGGTAACACCGGGGAGCTGTTTTTT
J gene: TRBJ1-6; D gene: -; clone size: -; V gene: TRBV10-3; CDR3 protein: CAISREGSPLHF; CDR3 DNA: TGTGCCATCAGTCGGGAGGGTTCACCCCTCCACTTT
J gene: TRBJ1-5; D gene: -; clone size: -; V gene: TRBV5-8; CDR3 protein: CASSPRVPLNQPQHF; CDR3 DNA: TGTGCCAGCAGCCCCCGGGTCCCCTTAAATCAGCCCCAGCATTTT
J gene: TRBJ2-1; D gene: TRBD2; clone size: -; V gene: TRBV6-5; CDR3 protein: CASSPRTSGYNEQFF; CDR3 DNA: TGTGCCAGCAGTCCGCGGACTAGCGGGTATAATGAGCAGTTCTTC
J gene: TRBJ2-7; D gene: TRBD2; clone size: -; V gene: TRBV7-2; CDR3 protein: CASSLIAGGSYEQYF; CDR3 DNA: TGTGCCAGCAGCTTGATAGCGGGAGGCTCCTACGAGCAGTACTTC
J gene: TRBJ1-2; D gene: -; clone size: -; V gene: TRBV6-5; CDR3 protein: CASSSQGAYGYTF; CDR3 DNA: TGTGCCAGCAGTTCACAGGGAGCGTATGGCTACACCTTC
J gene: TRBJ2-4; D gene: TRBD1; clone size: -; V gene: TRBV7-2; CDR3 protein: CASNNTGGPSRDIQYF; CDR3 DNA: TGTGCCAGCAACAACACAGGGGGGCCGAGTAGGGACATTCAGTACTTC
J gene: TRBJ1-2; D gene: -; clone size: few; V gene: TRBV6-5; CDR3 protein: CASSFRGFGYTF; CDR3 DNA: TGTGCCAGCAGTTTCAGGGGTTTTGGCTACACCTTC
J gene: TRBJ2-3; D gene: -; clone size: -; V gene: TRBV7-2; CDR3 protein: CASSEFGGPTDTQYF; CDR3 DNA: TGTGCCAGCAGCGAATTCGGAGGGCCCACAGATACGCAGTATTTT
J gene: TRBJ2-1; D gene: -; clone size: -; V gene: TRBV7-3; CDR3 protein: CASSLGGGGYNEQFF; CDR3 DNA: TGTGCCAGCAGCTTAGGGGGCGGCGGCTACAATGAGCAGTTCTTC
J gene: TRBJ2-2; D gene: -; clone size: -; V gene: TRBV15; CDR3 protein: CATSSWGVNTGELFF; CDR3 DNA: TGTGCCACCAGCAGCTGGGGGGTAAACACCGGGGAGCTGTTTTTT
J gene: TRBJ1-5; D gene: TRBD1; clone size: -; V gene: TRBV6-6; CDR3 protein: CASSYSVSGGQPQHF; CDR3 DNA: TGTGCCAGCAGTTACTCGGTCTCAGGGGGACAGCCCCAGCATTTT
J gene: TRBJ1-2; D gene: -; clone size: -; V gene: TRBV11-2; CDR3 protein: CASSLDRQAGGYTF; CDR3 DNA: TGTGCCAGCAGCTTAGATCGACAGGCAGGAGGCTACACCTTC
J gene: TRBJ1-1; D gene: -; clone size: -; V gene: TRBV14; CDR3 protein: CASSQDRGRWTEAFF; CDR3 DNA: TGTGCCAGCAGCCAAGATCGGGGGAGGTGGACTGAAGCTTTCTTT
J gene: TRBJ1-2; D gene: TRBD1; clone size: -; V gene: TRBV12-3/TRBV12-4; CDR3 protein: CASNQDRGYGYTF; CDR3 DNA: TGTGCCAGCAATCAGGACAGGGGGTATGGCTACACCTTC